Following are 9 T cell receptor beta chains from one sample sequenced in a study of blood T cell repertoires in COVID-19. Repertoires were generated with immunoSEQ multiplex PCR, while TCRdb's copy carries only in-frame clones and drops some. The data show 40,000 or so clones, 75% to 90% seen once. Sequences were obtained from peripheral blood. The receptors were sampled from a man aged 50 to 59 with active COVID-19.

CDR3 sequence: CASSSSQGFMNTEAFF. The CDR3 DNA sequence: TGTGCCAGCAGCTCCAGCCAGGGGTTTATGAACACTGAAGCTTTCTTT. The V call is TRBV11-3, the J call TRBJ1-1; a possible D gene is TRBD1 (6 bases). The CDR3 length is 16 residues. V lost 4 bases and J 0 bases, leaving 15 bases between the germline ends. Germline CDR1 is SGHNT and CDR2 is YENEEA.

J is TRBJ2-7 and V is TRBV12-5, with 11 nucleotides matching TRBD1. Germline V gene sequence: CDR1 LGHNT, CDR2 FRNRAP. Unmatched junction bases numbered 4, after V lost 0 bases and J lost 0 bases. The CDR3 spans 17 residues. The CDR3 DNA reads TGTGCTAGTGGTTTGGTATCTGGACAGGGGGCCTCCTACGAGCAGTACTTC. This encodes CASGLVSGQGASYEQYF.

The CDR3 is CASSFLQGAQPQHF. As DNA, the CDR3 is TGTGCCAGCAGCTTTCTTCAGGGGGCTCAGCCCCAGCATTTT. The V call is TRBV7-2, the J call TRBJ1-5; TRBD1 aligns across 8 bases. Germline V gene lookup returns CDR1 SGHTA and CDR2 FQGNSA. The V and J ends lost 3 bases and 6 bases, in that order; junction bases with no gene match: 4. The CDR3 runs to 14 residues.

This clone was seen a single time. Other DNA sequences in the sample encode the same CDR3. This chain joins TRBV2 and TRBJ2-2; D is undetermined. This CDR3 is 13 amino acids long. Germline loops: CDR1 SNHLY, CDR2 FYNNEI. V was pared by 2 bases and J by 5 bases, with 6 bases between. The CDR3 loop is CASSETTTGELFF. CDR3 sequence (DNA): TGTGCCAGCAGTGAAACTACAACCGGGGAGCTGTTTTTT.

The rearrangement joins TRBV11-3 to TRBJ2-5, with 8 bases that match TRBD2. The CDR3 covers 15 residues. V gave up 4 bases and J gave up 2 bases; unmatched junction bases: 6. Germline V gives CDR1 SGHNT, CDR2 YENEEA. CDR3 sequence: CASSSVAGLQETQYF. In DNA form, the CDR3 reads TGTGCCAGCAGCTCAGTAGCGGGGCTACAAGAGACCCAGTACTTC.

Written as DNA, the CDR3 is TGTGCCAGCAGTTCACCTAGCGTCGCCTACGAGCAGTACTTC. It yields the protein CASSSPSVAYEQYF. The chain employs TRBV6-6 and TRBJ2-7, with a weak D call TRBD2 (6 bases). The CDR3 runs 14 residues. Per the germline V gene, CDR1 is MNHNY and CDR2 is SVGAGI (reference sequence). Between the trimmed V and J ends, which lost 4 bases and 2 bases, there was a span of 12 bases.

The chain links TRBV27 to TRBJ2-3; D may be TRBD2 (6 bases). V gave up 5 bases and J gave up 6 bases, with 15 bases separating them. The CDR3 totals 14 residues. CDR1 is MNHEY and CDR2 is SMNVEV in the germline V gene (reference sequence). Written as DNA, the CDR3 is TGTGCCAGCAGTAGGGAAACGGGAGACGATACGCAGTATTTT. Translating gives CASSRETGDDTQYF.

V gene TRBV5-4 combines with J gene TRBJ1-4; the D gene is possibly TRBD1 (6 bases). V was trimmed by 5 bases and J by 4 bases, leaving 12 bases between them. This CDR3 region has 14 residues. The V gene's germline CDR1 is SGHNT and CDR2 YYREEE (reference sequence). The CDR3 region is CASSEQGVNEKLFF. CDR3 DNA sequence: TGTGCCAGCAGTGAACAGGGAGTTAATGAAAAACTGTTTTTT.

In this sample, this clone turned up once. The V call is TRBV3-1 (or the pseudogene TRBV3-2), the J call TRBJ2-5; possibly TRBD1 for D (6 bases). V was cut by 5 bases and J by 1 base, with 11 bases left in between. The germline V gene has CDR1 LGHDT and CDR2 YNNKEL (reference sequence). The CDR3 extends over 14 amino acids. The CDR3 bases are TGTGCCAGCAGCTTCAGGGGACCCCAAGAGACCCAGTACTTC. Protein product: CASSFRGPQETQYF.